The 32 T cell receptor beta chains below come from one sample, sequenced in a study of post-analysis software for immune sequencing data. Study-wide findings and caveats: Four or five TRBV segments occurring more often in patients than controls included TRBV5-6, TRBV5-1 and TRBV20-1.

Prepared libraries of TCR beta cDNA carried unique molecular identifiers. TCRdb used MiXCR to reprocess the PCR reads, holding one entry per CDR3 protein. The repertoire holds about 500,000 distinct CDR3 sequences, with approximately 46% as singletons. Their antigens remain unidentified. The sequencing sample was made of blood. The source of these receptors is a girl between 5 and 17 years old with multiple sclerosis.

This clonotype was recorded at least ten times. The CDR3 DNA is TGTGCCAGCAGAAAAAGTGGGAAAATAAGTAATCAGCCCCAGCATTTT. This encodes CASRKSGKISNQPQHF. V and J are TRBV12-3 or TRBV12-4 and TRBJ1-5; no firm D call. V was shortened by 6 bases and J by 4 bases, with 19 bases between the two germline ends. CDR3 length: 16 amino acids.

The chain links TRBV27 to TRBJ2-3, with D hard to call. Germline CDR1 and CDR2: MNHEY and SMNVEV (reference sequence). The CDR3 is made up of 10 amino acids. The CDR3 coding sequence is TGTAAGGAGTGCACAGATACGCAGTATTTT. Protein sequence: CKECTDTQYF.

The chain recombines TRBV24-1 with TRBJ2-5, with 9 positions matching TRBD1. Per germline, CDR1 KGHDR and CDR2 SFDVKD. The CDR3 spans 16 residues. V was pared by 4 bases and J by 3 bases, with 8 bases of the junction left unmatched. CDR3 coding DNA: TGTGCCACCAGTGACTCTCCGGGACAGGGTAAAGAGACCCAGTACTTC. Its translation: CATSDSPGQGKETQYF.

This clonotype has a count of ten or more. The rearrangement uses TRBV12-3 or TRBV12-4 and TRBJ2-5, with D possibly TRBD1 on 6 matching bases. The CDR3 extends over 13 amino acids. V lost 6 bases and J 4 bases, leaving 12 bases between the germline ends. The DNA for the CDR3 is TGTGCCAGCAGCCCTGGGACACCAGAGACCCAGTACTTC. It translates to CASSPGTPETQYF.

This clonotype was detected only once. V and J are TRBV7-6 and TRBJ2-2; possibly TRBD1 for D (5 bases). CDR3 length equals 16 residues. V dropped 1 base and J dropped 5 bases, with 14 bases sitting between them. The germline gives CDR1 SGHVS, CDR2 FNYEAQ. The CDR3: CASSLVTGVRTGELFF. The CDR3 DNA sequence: TGTGCCAGCAGCTTAGTCACAGGAGTGAGGACCGGGGAGCTGTTTTTT.

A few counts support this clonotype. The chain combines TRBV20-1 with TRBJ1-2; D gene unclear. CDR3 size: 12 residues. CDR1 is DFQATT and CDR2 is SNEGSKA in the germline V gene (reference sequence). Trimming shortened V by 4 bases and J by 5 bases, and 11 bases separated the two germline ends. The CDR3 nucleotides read TGCAGTGCTACAAGGACGGCTTATGGCTACACCTTC. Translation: CSATRTAYGYTF.

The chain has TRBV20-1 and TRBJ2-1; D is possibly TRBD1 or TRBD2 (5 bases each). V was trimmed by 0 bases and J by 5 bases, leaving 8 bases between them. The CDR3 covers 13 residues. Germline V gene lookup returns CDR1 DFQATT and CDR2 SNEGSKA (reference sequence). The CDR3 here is CSARDQGHNEQFF. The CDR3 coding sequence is TGCAGTGCTAGAGATCAGGGACACAATGAGCAGTTCTTC.

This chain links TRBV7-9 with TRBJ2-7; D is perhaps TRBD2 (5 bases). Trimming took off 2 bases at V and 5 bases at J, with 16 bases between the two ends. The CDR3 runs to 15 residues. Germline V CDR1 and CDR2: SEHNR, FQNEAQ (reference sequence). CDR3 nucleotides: TGTGCCAGCAGCTTAATCCTAGCTGTGGACCACGAGCAGTACTTC. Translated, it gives CASSLILAVDHEQYF.

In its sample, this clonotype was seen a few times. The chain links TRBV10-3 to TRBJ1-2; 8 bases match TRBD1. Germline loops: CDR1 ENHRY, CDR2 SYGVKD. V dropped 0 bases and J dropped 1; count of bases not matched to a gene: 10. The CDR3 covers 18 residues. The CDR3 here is CAISESGQGALNNYGYTF. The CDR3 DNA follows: TGTGCCATCAGTGAGTCAGGGCAGGGGGCGCTGAATAACTATGGCTACACCTTC.

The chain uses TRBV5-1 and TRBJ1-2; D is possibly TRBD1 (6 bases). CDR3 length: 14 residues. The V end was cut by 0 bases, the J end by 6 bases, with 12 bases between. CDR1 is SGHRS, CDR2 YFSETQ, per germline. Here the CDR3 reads CASSLAGRGDGYTF. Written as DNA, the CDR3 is TGCGCCAGCAGCTTGGCCGGCAGGGGCGATGGCTACACCTTC. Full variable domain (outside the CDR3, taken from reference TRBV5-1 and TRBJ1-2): KAGVTQTPRYLIKTRGQQVTLSCSPISGHRSVSWYQQTPGQGLQFLFEYFSETQRNKGNFPGRFSGRQFSNSRSEMNVSTLELGDSALYLCASSLAGRGDGYTFGSGTRLTVV.

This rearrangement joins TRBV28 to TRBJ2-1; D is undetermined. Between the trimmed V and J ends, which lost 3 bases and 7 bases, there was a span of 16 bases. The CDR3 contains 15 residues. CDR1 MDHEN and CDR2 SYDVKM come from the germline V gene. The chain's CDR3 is CASSFLDQRQNEQFF. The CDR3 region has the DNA TGTGCCAGCAGTTTCTTGGACCAGAGGCAGAATGAGCAGTTCTTC.

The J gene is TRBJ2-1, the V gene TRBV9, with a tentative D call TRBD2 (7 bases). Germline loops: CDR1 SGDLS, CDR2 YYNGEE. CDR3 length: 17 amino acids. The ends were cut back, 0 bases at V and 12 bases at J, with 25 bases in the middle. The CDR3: CASSVEGGGASRLRQFF. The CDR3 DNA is TGTGCCAGCAGCGTAGAGGGGGGAGGGGCTAGCCGGCTTCGGCAGTTCTTC.

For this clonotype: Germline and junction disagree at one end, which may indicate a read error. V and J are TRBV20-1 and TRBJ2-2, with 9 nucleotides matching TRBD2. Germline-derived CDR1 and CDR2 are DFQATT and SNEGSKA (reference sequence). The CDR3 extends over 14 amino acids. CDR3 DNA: TGCAGCGCTAGCGGGACCGCGAACACCGGGGAGCTGTTTTTT. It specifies CSASGTANTGELFF.

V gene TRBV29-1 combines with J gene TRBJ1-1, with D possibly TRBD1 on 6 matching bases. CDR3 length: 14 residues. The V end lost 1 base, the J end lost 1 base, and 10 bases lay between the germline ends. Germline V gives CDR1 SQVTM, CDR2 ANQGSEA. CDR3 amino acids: CSVEGRGRNTEAFF. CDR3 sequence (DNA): TGCAGCGTTGAAGGAAGGGGGAGGAACACTGAAGCTTTCTTT.

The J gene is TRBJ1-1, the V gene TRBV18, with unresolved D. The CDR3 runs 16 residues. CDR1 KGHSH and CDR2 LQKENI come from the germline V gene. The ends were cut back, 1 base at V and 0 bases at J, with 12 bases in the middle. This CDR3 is CASSPQLGIMNTEAFF. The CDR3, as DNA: TGTGCCAGCTCACCACAGTTAGGGATTATGAACACTGAAGCTTTCTTT.

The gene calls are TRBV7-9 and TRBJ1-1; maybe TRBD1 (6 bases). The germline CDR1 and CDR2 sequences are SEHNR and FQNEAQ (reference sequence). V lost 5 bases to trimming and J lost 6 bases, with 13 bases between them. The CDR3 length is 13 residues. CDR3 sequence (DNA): TGTGCCAGCAGCGCGACAGGTCTTTCTGAAGCTTTCTTT. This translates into CASSATGLSEAFF.

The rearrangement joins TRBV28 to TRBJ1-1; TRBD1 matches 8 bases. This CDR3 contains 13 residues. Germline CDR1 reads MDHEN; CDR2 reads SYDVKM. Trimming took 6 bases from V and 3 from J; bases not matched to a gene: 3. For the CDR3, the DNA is TGTGCCAGCAGAGGACAGGGTTACACTGAAGCTTTCTTT. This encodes CASRGQGYTEAFF.

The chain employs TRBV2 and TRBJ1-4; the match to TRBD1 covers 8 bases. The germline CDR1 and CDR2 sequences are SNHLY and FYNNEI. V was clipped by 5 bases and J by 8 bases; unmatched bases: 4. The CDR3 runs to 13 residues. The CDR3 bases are TGTGCCAGCAGTCTGGACAGGGTCGAAAAACTGTTTTTT. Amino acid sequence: CASSLDRVEKLFF.

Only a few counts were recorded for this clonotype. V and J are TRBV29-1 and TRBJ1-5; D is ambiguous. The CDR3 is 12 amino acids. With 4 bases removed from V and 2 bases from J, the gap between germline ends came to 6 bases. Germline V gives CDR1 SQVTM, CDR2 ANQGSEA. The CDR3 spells CSVGQGNQPQHF. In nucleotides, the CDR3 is TGCAGCGTTGGCCAGGGCAATCAGCCCCAGCATTTT. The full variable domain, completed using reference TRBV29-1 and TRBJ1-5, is SAVISQKPSRDICQRGTSLTIQCQVDSQVTMMFWYRQQPGQSLTLIATANQGSEATYESGFVIDKFPISRPNLTFSTLTVSNMSPEDSSIYLCSVGQGNQPQHFGDGTRLSIL.

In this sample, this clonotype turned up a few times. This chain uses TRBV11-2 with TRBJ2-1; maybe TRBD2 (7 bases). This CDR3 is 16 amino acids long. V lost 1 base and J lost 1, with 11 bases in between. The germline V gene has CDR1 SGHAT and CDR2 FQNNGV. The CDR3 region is CASSLAGGGSYNEQFF. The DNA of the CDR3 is TGTGCCAGCAGCTTAGCGGGGGGCGGGTCCTACAATGAGCAGTTCTTC.

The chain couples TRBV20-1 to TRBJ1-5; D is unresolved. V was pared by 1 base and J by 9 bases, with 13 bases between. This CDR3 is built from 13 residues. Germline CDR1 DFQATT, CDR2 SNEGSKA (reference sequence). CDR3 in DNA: TGCAGTGCTAGAGTAGGGTTGGGTCGGCCCCAGCATTTT. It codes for CSARVGLGRPQHF.

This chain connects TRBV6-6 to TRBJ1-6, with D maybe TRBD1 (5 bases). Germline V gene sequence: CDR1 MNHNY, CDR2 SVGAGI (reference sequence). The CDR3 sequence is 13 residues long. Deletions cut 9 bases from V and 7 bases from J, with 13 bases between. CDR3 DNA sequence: TGTGCCAGTGGGGCATGGGCAAATTCACCCCTCCACTTT. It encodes CASGAWANSPLHF.

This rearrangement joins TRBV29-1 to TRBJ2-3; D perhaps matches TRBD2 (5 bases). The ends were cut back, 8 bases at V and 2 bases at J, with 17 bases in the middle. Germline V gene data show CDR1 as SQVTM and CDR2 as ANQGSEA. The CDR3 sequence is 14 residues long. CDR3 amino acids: CSLTPSRYTDTQYF. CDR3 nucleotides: TGCAGCCTCACCCCTAGCAGATACACAGATACGCAGTATTTT.

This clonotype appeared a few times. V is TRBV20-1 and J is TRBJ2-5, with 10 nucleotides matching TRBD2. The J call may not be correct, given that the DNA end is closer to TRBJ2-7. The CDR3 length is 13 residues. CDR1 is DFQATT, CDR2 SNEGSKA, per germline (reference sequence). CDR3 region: CSAAGLAVYEQYF. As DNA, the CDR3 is TGCAGTGCTGCCGGACTAGCGGTCTACGAGCAGTACTTC.

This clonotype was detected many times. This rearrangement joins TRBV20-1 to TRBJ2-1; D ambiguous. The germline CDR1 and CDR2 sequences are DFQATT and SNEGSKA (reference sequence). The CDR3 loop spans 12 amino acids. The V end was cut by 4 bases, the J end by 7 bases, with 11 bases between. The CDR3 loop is CSAIIIGNEQFF. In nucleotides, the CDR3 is TGCAGTGCTATTATAATTGGGAATGAGCAGTTCTTC.

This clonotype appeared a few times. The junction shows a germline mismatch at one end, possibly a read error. CDR3 bases: TGTGCCAGCAGTTTAGCGGGGTCTTACTCCTACGAGCGGTACTTC. Residues: CASSLAGSYSYERYF. V is TRBV27 and J is TRBJ2-7, with D tentatively TRBD2 (6 bases). CDR3 length: 15 amino acids. CDR1 is MNHEY, CDR2 SMNVEV, per germline (reference sequence).

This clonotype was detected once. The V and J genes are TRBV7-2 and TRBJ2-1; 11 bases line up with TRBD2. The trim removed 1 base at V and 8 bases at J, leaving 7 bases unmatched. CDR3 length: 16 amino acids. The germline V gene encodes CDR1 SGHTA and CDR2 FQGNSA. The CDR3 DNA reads TGTGCCAGCAGCTTAGGTGAGACTAGCGGGATCTATGAGCAGTTCTTC. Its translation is CASSLGETSGIYEQFF.

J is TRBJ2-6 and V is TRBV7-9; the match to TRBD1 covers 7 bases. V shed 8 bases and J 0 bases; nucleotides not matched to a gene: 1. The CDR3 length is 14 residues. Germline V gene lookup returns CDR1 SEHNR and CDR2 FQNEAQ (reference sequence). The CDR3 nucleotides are TGTGCCAGCGACAGGGACTCTGGGGCCAACGTCCTGACTTTC. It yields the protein CASDRDSGANVLTF.

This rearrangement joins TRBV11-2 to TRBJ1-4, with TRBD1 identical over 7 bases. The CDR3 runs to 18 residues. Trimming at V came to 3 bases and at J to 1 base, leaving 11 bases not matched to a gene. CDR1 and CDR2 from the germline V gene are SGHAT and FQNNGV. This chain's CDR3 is CASSLFGSGGLTNEKLFF. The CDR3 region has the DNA TGTGCCAGCAGCTTGTTCGGGTCAGGGGGATTAACTAATGAAAAACTGTTTTTT.

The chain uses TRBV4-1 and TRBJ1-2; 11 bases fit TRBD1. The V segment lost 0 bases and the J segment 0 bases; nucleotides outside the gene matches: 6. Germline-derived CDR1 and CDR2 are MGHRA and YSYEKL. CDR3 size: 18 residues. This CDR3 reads CASSQDSRDRGSNYGYTF. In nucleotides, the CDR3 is TGCGCCAGCAGCCAAGACTCCCGGGACAGGGGGTCTAACTATGGCTACACCTTC.

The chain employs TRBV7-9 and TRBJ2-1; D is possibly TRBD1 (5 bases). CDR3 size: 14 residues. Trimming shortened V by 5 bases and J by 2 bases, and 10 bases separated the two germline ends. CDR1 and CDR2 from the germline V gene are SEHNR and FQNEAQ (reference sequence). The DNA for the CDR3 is TGTGCCAGCAGCACAGGCAGTCCCTACAATGAGCAGTTCTTC. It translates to CASSTGSPYNEQFF. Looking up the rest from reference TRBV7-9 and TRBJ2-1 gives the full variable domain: DTGVSQNPRHKITKRGQNVTFRCDPISEHNRLYWYRQTLGQGPEFLTYFQNEAQLEKSRLLSDRFSAERPKGSFSTLEIQRTEQGDSAMYLCASSTGSPYNEQFFGPGTRLTVL.

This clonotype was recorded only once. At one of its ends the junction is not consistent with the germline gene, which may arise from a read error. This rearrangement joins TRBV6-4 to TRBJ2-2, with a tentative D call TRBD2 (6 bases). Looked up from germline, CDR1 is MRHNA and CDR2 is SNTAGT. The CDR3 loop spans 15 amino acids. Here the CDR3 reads CASPVSGRNTGERFF. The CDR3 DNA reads TGTGCCTCCCCTGTGTCGGGGAGGAACACCGGGGAGCGGTTTTTT.